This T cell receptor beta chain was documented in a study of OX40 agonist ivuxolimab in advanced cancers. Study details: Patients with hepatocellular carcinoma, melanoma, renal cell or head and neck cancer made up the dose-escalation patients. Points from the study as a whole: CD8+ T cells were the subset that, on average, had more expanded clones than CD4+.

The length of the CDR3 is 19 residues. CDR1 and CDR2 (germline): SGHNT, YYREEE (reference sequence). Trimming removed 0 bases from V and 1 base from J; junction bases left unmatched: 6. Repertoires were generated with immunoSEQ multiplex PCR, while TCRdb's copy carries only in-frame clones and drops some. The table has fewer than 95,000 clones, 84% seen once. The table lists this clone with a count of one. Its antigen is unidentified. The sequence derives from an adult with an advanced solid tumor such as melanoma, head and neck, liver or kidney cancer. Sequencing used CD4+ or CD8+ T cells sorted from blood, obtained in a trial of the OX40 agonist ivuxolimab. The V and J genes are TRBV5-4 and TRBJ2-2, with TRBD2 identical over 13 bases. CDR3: CASSLGSGLAGMNTGELFF. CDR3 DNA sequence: TGTGCCAGCAGCTTGGGTTCGGGACTAGCGGGAATGAACACCGGGGAGCTGTTTTTT.